What follows is one T cell receptor (beta chain) and its context. This may be a read error, as it is one base from a much larger clone. This sample is part of a study of identifying expanded T cells in peripheral blood. This CDR3 has 12 residues. Germline loops: CDR1 MNHEY, CDR2 SVGAGI. The V segment lost 7 bases and the J segment 5 bases; nucleotides outside the gene matches: 4. During the collection period, no donor immune events like infections were recorded. Generated by immunoSEQ multiplex PCR, the TCRdb table keeps only in-frame clones and is missing some. The repertoire has 100,000 to 150,000 clones, about four fifths of them found once; the top ten carry about 3.1%.

This chain links TRBV6-5 with TRBJ1-2; the match to TRBD1 covers 7 bases. This clonotype was obtained from a person aged 18 to 75 in good health. Sequenced input: blood. Written as DNA, the CDR3 is TGTGCCAGCACCCCAGGGGGGTATGGCTACACCTTC. It translates to CASTPGGYGYTF.